This T cell receptor (beta chain) was recorded in a study of shared clonotypes between healthy human individuals. Repertoires were generated with immunoSEQ multiplex PCR, while TCRdb's copy carries only in-frame clones and drops some. The sample holds about 1 million clones; about 74% are singletons and the top ten take about 1.5%. In germline, CDR1 is MNHEY, CDR2 SMNVEV (reference sequence). V shed 3 bases and J shed 1 base, with 13 bases lying between them. The CDR3 spans 15 residues. The gene calls are TRBV27 and TRBJ2-7; tentatively, D is TRBD1 or TRBD2 (5 bases each). The sample consisted of memory CD4+ T cells sorted from blood. Subset here: CD45RA-negative fraction. The source is a man aged 18 to 35 in good health. The CDR3 region is CASSFQGTGSYEQYF. The CDR3 DNA follows: TGTGCCAGCAGTTTTCAGGGCACGGGATCCTACGAGCAGTACTTC.